The rows below give T cell receptor beta chains drawn from one sample of a study of shared clonotypes between healthy human individuals. Using immunoSEQ multiplex PCR, the repertoire was profiled, and TCRdb retains in-frame clones only, with some absent. The sample includes roughly 2.4 million clones, about 94% of them seen just once. The sequencing input was naive CD4+ T cells sorted from blood. These receptors came from a young man in good health. Both conserved end residues are part of each CDR3. The order of the fields is D gene, J gene, V gene, clone size, CDR3 DNA, CDR3 protein. A D gene is named only where the DNA matches it firmly. Not every row has a clone size; where given, it reads once, few, many or a size class.

.,TRBJ2-3,TRBV5-6,.,TGTGCCAGCAGCTTAGCTCTAGGGTGGGGGGCAGATACGCAGTATTTT,CASSLALGWGADTQYF
.,TRBJ2-3,TRBV5-4,.,TGTGCCAGCAGCACATCCGATACGCAGTATTTT,CASSTSDTQYF
TRBD2,TRBJ2-3,TRBV27,.,TGTGCCAGCAGTCCGCGACTAGCGAGAGCCGTTGATACGCAGTATTTT,CASSPRLARAVDTQYF
.,TRBJ2-7,TRBV28,.,TGTGCCAGCAGTTTAGAAGAATACGAGCAGTACTTC,CASSLEEYEQYF
TRBD2,TRBJ2-5,TRBV11-2,.,TGTGCCAGCAGCATCCCTCCGGGGGGCCAAGAGACCCAGTACTTC,CASSIPPGGQETQYF
TRBD1,TRBJ1-6,TRBV6-5,.,TGTGCCAGCAGTTACACCGACACAGGGGGCTACTCACCCCTCCACTTT,CASSYTDTGGYSPLHF
TRBD1,TRBJ1-6,TRBV5-1,.,TGCGCCAGCAGGGCCTCCGGACAGGGCGATAATTCACCCCTCCACTTT,CASRASGQGDNSPLHF
TRBD2,TRBJ2-1,TRBV2,.,TGTGCCAGCAGTGGACTAGCGGGATCCCACAATGAGCAGTTCTTC,CASSGLAGSHNEQFF
.,TRBJ1-1,TRBV11-3,.,TGTGCCAGCGCCGTCCCCGCAAGGGGTAGGTCAGTCGACACTGAAGCTTTCTTT,CASAVPARGRSVDTEAFF
TRBD2,TRBJ2-1,TRBV13,.,TGTGCCAGCAGCTTAACGGCGGGAGGAAGGAACAATGAGCAGTTCTTC,CASSLTAGGRNNEQFF
.,TRBJ2-7,TRBV18,.,TGTGCCAGCTCACCCGGTGCAGTCTACGAGCAGTACTTC,CASSPGAVYEQYF
.,TRBJ2-7,TRBV5-4,.,TGTGCCAGCAGCTTGGCTGGGGGACCCTACGAGCAGTACTTC,CASSLAGGPYEQYF
.,TRBJ1-6,TRBV4-1,.,TGCGCCAGCAGCCAGGGACGGGCTAGCTCCTATAATTCACCCCTCCACTTT,CASSQGRASSYNSPLHF
.,TRBJ2-5,TRBV12-5,.,TGTGCTAGTGGTCACAGGGATGAAGAGACCCAGTACTTC,CASGHRDEETQYF
.,TRBJ2-4,TRBV6-5,once,TGTGCCAGCAGAGAGGGAAGCAAAAACATTCAGTACTTC,CASREGSKNIQYF
.,TRBJ2-3,TRBV19,.,TGTGCCAGTAGAGGAAGTACCCTCCCCGCAGATACGCAGTATTTT,CASRGSTLPADTQYF
TRBD1,TRBJ2-5,TRBV10-3,.,TGTGCCATCAGTGGACGGACAGGAGAACAAGAGACCCAGTACTTC,CAISGRTGEQETQYF
.,TRBJ1-2,TRBV18,.,TGTGCCAGCTCACCGGGGGCAGGAGCAAACTATGGCTACACCTTC,CASSPGAGANYGYTF
.,TRBJ2-7,TRBV2,.,TGTGCCAGCAGTGTACCGTACGAGCAGTACTTC,CASSVPYEQYF
.,TRBJ1-1,TRBV7-6,.,TGTGCCAGCAGCTTAATGTCAGGGATGAACACTGAAGCTTTCTTT,CASSLMSGMNTEAFF
.,TRBJ1-5,TRBV2,.,TGTGCCAGCAGTGAAGTACGGGTTCAGCCCCAGCATTTT,CASSEVRVQPQHF
TRBD2,TRBJ2-2,TRBV11-3,.,TGTGCCAGCAGCTTAAGTTACTACGTAGCGGGGGGCACCACCGGGGAGCTGTTTTTT,CASSLSYYVAGGTTGELFF
TRBD1,TRBJ1-1,TRBV5-1,.,TGCGCCAGCAGCTCACAGGGGGCCGGGAACACTGAAGCTTTCTTT,CASSSQGAGNTEAFF
.,TRBJ2-2,TRBV19,.,TGTGCCAGTAGTATGATATGGGGGGATGCGAACACCGGGGAGCTGTTTTTT,CASSMIWGDANTGELFF
.,TRBJ2-7,TRBV10-3,.,TGTGCCATCAGCCCCCGGGACGAGGACTCCTACGAGCAGTACTTC,CAISPRDEDSYEQYF
TRBD2,TRBJ2-7,TRBV7-9,.,TGTGCCAGCAGCCTCCGGACTAGCGGGAGGACGGCCTACGAGCAGTACTTC,CASSLRTSGRTAYEQYF
.,TRBJ2-7,TRBV7-2,.,TGTGCCAGCAGCTTATCGTACGAGCAGTACTTC,CASSLSYEQYF
TRBD2,TRBJ2-2,TRBV27,.,TGTGCCAGCAGGCCAGCGGGAGAAGGCGGGGAGCTGTTTTTT,CASRPAGEGGELFF
TRBD1,TRBJ2-3,TRBV15,.,TGTGCCACCAGCGACCGGGACAGACGCACAGATACGCAGTATTTT,CATSDRDRRTDTQYF
.,TRBJ2-1,TRBV7-8,.,TGTGCCAGCAGCCCAGAGGGACTCCCCTCACTCTACAATGAGCAGTTCTTC,CASSPEGLPSLYNEQFF
.,TRBJ2-4,TRBV18,.,TGTGCCAGCTCAAGCCAGGACATTCAGTACTTC,CASSSQDIQYF
.,TRBJ1-1,TRBV10-2,.,TGCGCCAGCGGTCAACAGGGGAACACTGAAGCTTTCTTT,CASGQQGNTEAFF
.,TRBJ2-5,TRBV9,.,TGTGCCAGCAGCGTAGCAGGGCTCGGAGAGACCCAGTACTTC,CASSVAGLGETQYF
TRBD1,TRBJ2-7,TRBV7-9,.,TGTGCCAGCAGAAAAGTTGGACAGGGTGTCTACGAGCAGTACTTC,CASRKVGQGVYEQYF
TRBD1,TRBJ2-2,TRBV27,.,TGTGCCAGCACGAATACCGGACAGGGGCTAGTGGCTCGGGAGCTGTTTTTT,CASTNTGQGLVARELFF
TRBD1,TRBJ1-1,TRBV9,.,TGTGCCAGCAGCGGAAGACAGGGGATGAACACTGAAGCTTTCTTT,CASSGRQGMNTEAFF
TRBD1,TRBJ1-5,TRBV28,.,TGTGCCAGCAGTTCCCCTCAGGGGGAGGGCCAGCCCCAGCATTTT,CASSSPQGEGQPQHF
.,TRBJ2-2,TRBV29-1,.,TGCAGCGTTGTTTTCTCGGCTCCGGACACCGGGGAGCTGTTTTTT,CSVVFSAPDTGELFF
.,TRBJ2-5,TRBV18,.,TGTGCCAGCTCGAACCGGGACACCCAAGAGACCCAGTACTTC,CASSNRDTQETQYF
.,TRBJ2-3,TRBV4-3,.,TGCGCCAGCAGCCAAGGATCCTTTAGCACAGATACGCAGTATTTT,CASSQGSFSTDTQYF
TRBD1,TRBJ2-3,TRBV7-9,.,TGTGCCAGCAGCTTCAACCTGGACAGGAAGGGGGATACGCAGTATTTT,CASSFNLDRKGDTQYF
.,TRBJ2-7,TRBV27,once,TGTGCCAGCAGCTTAGGGTTCAGCTACGAGCAGTACTTC,CASSLGFSYEQYF
TRBD1,TRBJ2-2,TRBV5-1,.,TGCGCCAGCAGCTTTCGACAGGGGGCCGGGGAGCTGTTTTTT,CASSFRQGAGELFF
.,TRBJ2-7,TRBV4-1,.,TGCGCCAGCAGCCGAACCACCACCGGGGACGAGCAGTACTTC,CASSRTTTGDEQYF
.,TRBJ1-5,TRBV28,once,TGTGCCAGCAGTTTGCTGAATAATCAGCCCCAGCATTTT,CASSLLNNQPQHF
.,TRBJ2-2,TRBV19,.,TGTGCCAGTAGTACAGGGGGGACTAACACCGGGGAGCTGTTTTTT,CASSTGGTNTGELFF
.,TRBJ1-5,TRBV7-2,.,TGTGCCAGCAGCCCCCAGGGCGGGAGCAATCAGCCCCAGCATTTT,CASSPQGGSNQPQHF
TRBD1,TRBJ2-3,TRBV5-1,.,TGCGCCAGCAGCACGACAGGGGGCACAGATACGCAGTATTTT,CASSTTGGTDTQYF
.,TRBJ2-3,TRBV18,.,TGTGCCAGCTCACCTGTGGGGCTCCCCACAGATACGCAGTATTTT,CASSPVGLPTDTQYF
.,TRBJ2-3,TRBV7-3,.,TGTGCCAGCAGCTTCCACAGCACAGATACGCAGTATTTT,CASSFHSTDTQYF
.,TRBJ1-6,TRBV27,once,TGTGCCAGCAGTTTGGGCACCAGCTCCTATAATTCACCCCTCCACTTT,CASSLGTSSYNSPLHF
.,TRBJ2-4,TRBV5-4,.,TGTGCCAGCAGCTTGCCAGGGGACAAAAACATTCAGTACTTC,CASSLPGDKNIQYF
TRBD2,TRBJ2-3,TRBV14,.,TGTGCCAGCAGCCAAGCAGCGGGAGGTCTTACGCAGTATTTT,CASSQAAGGLTQYF
TRBD2,TRBJ2-3,TRBV10-3,.,TGTGCCACGACTAGCGGGGGGCCCAGCACAGATACGCAGTATTTT,CATTSGGPSTDTQYF
.,TRBJ1-1,TRBV11-2,.,TGTGCCAGCAGCTTAGGTGTAGGTTTTCAAGCTTTCTTT,CASSLGVGFQAFF
TRBD2,TRBJ2-1,TRBV6-1,.,TGTGCCAGCAGTGAATATCCGGGACTAGCGGGACCCTACAATGAGCAGTTCTTC,CASSEYPGLAGPYNEQFF